This T cell receptor (beta chain) was found in a study of cytomegalovirus exposure and HLA in healthy donors. Study overall: Previous work identified 90 million to 130 million unique TCR beta sequences from 150 million to 200 million T cells.

Germline V gives CDR1 MNHEY, CDR2 SMNVEV (reference sequence). V dropped 2 bases and J dropped 4 bases, with 11 bases sitting between them. This CDR3 contains 14 residues. This clone was seen a single time. The PCR contained 60 Vbeta and 13 Jbeta primers. TCRdb's table, derived via immunoSEQ multiplex PCR, lists solely in-frame clones and lacks some. There are 55,000 to 70,000 clones in the sample; approximately 80% occur only once, and about 1.6% lies in the top ten. The chain links TRBV27 to TRBJ1-1; D not certain. Material: PBMCs. This TCR was recovered from a human donor in good health. CDR3 protein: CASSLTAGGTEAFF. The DNA for the CDR3 is TGTGCCAGCAGTTTAACGGCGGGAGGCACTGAAGCTTTCTTT.